This passage covers 9 T cell receptor beta chains from one sample sequenced in a study of CD8+CD57+ T cells in acquired aplastic anemia. Genomic DNA templated the TCR beta VDJ and CDR3 profiling. From the reads, TCRdb called clonotypes with MiXCR, one entry per CDR3 protein. The data contain about 400,000 distinct CDR3 sequences, 65% to 75% of them seen just once; the ten biggest clones take up approximately 3.8%. Sequencing input: sorted CD4+, CD8+, or CD8+CD57+ T cells (not recorded which) from PBMCs. Receptors were obtained from a human donor in good health, serving as a control.

V gene TRBV10-3 combines with J gene TRBJ1-2; a possible D gene is TRBD1 (6 bases). The CDR3 runs 16 residues. CDR1 is ENHRY and CDR2 is SYGVKD in the germline V gene. The V end was cut by 0 bases, the J end by 3 bases, with 14 bases between. CDR3 nucleotides: TGTGCCATCAGTGAGTCACGGACAGAGTTGGACTATGGCTACACCTTC. Amino acid sequence: CAISESRTELDYGYTF.

The CDR3 is CASSLDGSYEQFF. CDR3 nucleotide sequence: TGTGCCAGCAGCTTAGACGGCAGCTATGAGCAGTTCTTC. The chain is built from TRBV11-2 and TRBJ2-1; D not certain. CDR3 length: 13 amino acids. The V end was cut by 0 bases, the J end by 8 bases, with 8 bases between. Looked up from germline, CDR1 is SGHAT and CDR2 is FQNNGV.

The chain joins TRBV7-2 to TRBJ1-6, with D unclear. Trimming removed 5 bases from V and 18 bases from J, with 26 bases in between. The CDR3 runs 15 residues. Germline V gives CDR1 SGHTA, CDR2 FQGNSA. DNA of the CDR3: TGTGCCAGCAGCATGGACCCAGGAATTGACTATGGCTACCACTTT. Residues: CASSMDPGIDYGYHF. The entire variable domain, with the rest obtained from reference TRBV7-2 and TRBJ1-6, is as follows: GAGVSQSPSNKVTEKGKDVELRCDPISGHTALYWYRQSLGQGLEFLIYFQGNSAPDKSGLPSDRFSAERTGGSVSTLTIQRTQQEDSAVYLCASSMDPGIDYGYHFGNGTRLTVT.

This clonotype came up many times. The chain employs TRBV12-5 and TRBJ2-7, with D perhaps being TRBD1 or TRBD2 (5 bases each). V dropped 6 bases and J dropped 5 bases, with 17 bases sitting between them. This CDR3 has 14 residues. Germline V CDR1 and CDR2: LGHNT, FRNRAP. CDR3 in amino acids: CASGHTLGENEQYF. CDR3 nucleotide sequence: TGTGCTAGTGGACATACGTTGGGGGAGAACGAGCAGTACTTC.

As concerns this clonotype: The conserved phenylalanine or tryptophan is not found at the CDR3 terminus, so this likely reflects a read error. No DNA is shown, since the ends of the CDR3 on it are uncertain; the CDR3 is the one TCRdb lists. This chain links TRBV10-1 with TRBJ2-7; TRBD1, the table's D call, was not compared with the DNA. Including both end residues, the CDR3 is 14 amino acids long. Germline assignment: CDR1 WNHNN and CDR2 SYGVQD (reference sequence). CDR3 sequence: CASTPGQAYYEQSL.

This clonotype was seen repeatedly, ten times or more. The V call is TRBV5-8, the J call TRBJ2-5, with D possibly being TRBD1 or TRBD2 (6 bases each). Germline V lookup: CDR1 SGHTS, CDR2 YDEGEE. Trimming took 0 bases from V and 5 from J, leaving 20 bases between them. The CDR3 consists of 17 residues. CDR3 DNA: TGTGCCAGCAGCTTGGGGAGCGTGAGACAGGAGGGGGAGACCCAGTACTTC. Protein product: CASSLGSVRQEGETQYF.

V is TRBV19 and J is TRBJ1-1, with D unresolved. The CDR3 is 15 amino acids. The germline gives CDR1 LNHDA, CDR2 SQIVND (reference sequence). V shed 1 base and J shed 3 bases, with 12 bases lying between them. CDR3 in amino acids: CASSIVPDRDTEAFF. CDR3 sequence (DNA): TGTGCCAGTAGTATAGTCCCGGACCGGGACACTGAAGCTTTCTTT.

The CDR3 DNA reads as TGTGCCAGCAGCCCCGTCCGCGTCAGGGATTATCGGGTGCACTTT. Its protein product is CASSPVRVRDYRVHF. The chain combines TRBV7-8 with TRBJ1-6; a weak D match, TRBD1 (5 bases). V dropped 5 bases and J dropped 19 bases, with 27 bases sitting between them. CDR3 length: 15 amino acids. The V gene's germline CDR1 is SGHVS and CDR2 FQNEAQ.

V is TRBV20-1 and J is TRBJ2-1; TRBD2 matches 8 bases. The end of the DNA fits TRBJ2-7 better, so the J call may be wrong. This CDR3 is 13 amino acids long. Germline V gives CDR1 DFQATT, CDR2 SNEGSKA (reference sequence). In DNA form, the CDR3 reads TGCAGTGCTAGACGGGGGGGGGCCTACGAGCAGTACTTC. It translates to CSARRGGAYEQYF.